A single sample is the source of the 31 T cell receptor beta chains below, sequenced in a study of blood T cells in healthy people across ages. Combining a sample-barcoded 5' primer with a J-beta primer mix, a second PCR ran for roughly 7 to 11 cycles. TCRdb reanalysed the 5' RACE reads using MiXCR and keeps one entry per CDR3 protein. The table shows about 680,000 distinct CDR3 sequences, with over 45% occurring only once. The sample taken for sequencing was blood. These receptors were taken from a woman aged 60-70 years in good health.

In its sample, this clonotype was seen a few times. CDR3 residues: CASSLDRDRGYNEQFF. In nucleotides, the CDR3 is TGTGCCAGCAGCTTAGACCGGGACAGGGGCTACAATGAGCAGTTCTTC. The chain uses TRBV7-2 and TRBJ2-1; the match to TRBD1 covers 10 bases. The length of the CDR3 is 16 residues. The ends lost 1 base at V and 3 bases at J; junction bases unmatched: 3. CDR1 is SGHTA and CDR2 is FQGNSA in the germline V gene.

This chain joins TRBV20-1 and TRBJ2-5; TRBD1 might be the D (6 bases). V lost 5 bases and J 11 bases, leaving 21 bases between the germline ends. The germline CDR1 and CDR2 sequences are DFQATT and SNEGSKA (reference sequence). This CDR3 is 13 amino acids long. As DNA, the CDR3 is TGCAGTGCTCCGAGGCAGGGGCCGCCAACGCAGTACTTC. It specifies CSAPRQGPPTQYF.

The rearrangement uses TRBV20-1 and TRBJ2-1, with TRBD2 matching 7 bases. The V segment lost 1 base and the J segment 0 bases; nucleotides outside the gene matches: 3. This CDR3 has 15 amino acids. The germline V gene has CDR1 DFQATT and CDR2 SNEGSKA (reference sequence). The CDR3 sequence is CSARGRTSSYNEQFF. CDR3 nucleotide sequence: TGCAGTGCTAGAGGAAGGACTAGCTCCTACAATGAGCAGTTCTTC.

The rearrangement uses TRBV9 and TRBJ2-1; D is unclear. Germline CDR1 and CDR2: SGDLS and YYNGEE. This CDR3 comprises 16 residues. Trimming cost V 0 bases and J 2 bases, with 12 bases left between them. CDR3 nucleotides: TGTGCCAGCAGCGTAGACGGGCCCAGCCCCTACAATGAGCAGTTCTTC. Protein: CASSVDGPSPYNEQFF. The variable domain in full, completed from reference TRBV9 and TRBJ2-1, reads DSGVTQTPKHLITATGQRVTLRCSPRSGDLSVYWYQQSLDQGLQFLIQYYNGEERAKGNILERFSAQQFPDLHSELNLSSLELGDSALYFCASSVDGPSPYNEQFFGPGTRLTVL.

The rearrangement links TRBV7-9 to TRBJ1-2, with D uncertain. The CDR3 totals 15 residues. The germline V and J ends were trimmed by 3 bases and 3 bases, with 14 bases remaining between them. Germline assignment: CDR1 SEHNR and CDR2 FQNEAQ (reference sequence). CDR3 region: CASSFGRDGYYGYTF. The CDR3 DNA follows: TGTGCCAGCAGCTTTGGTCGTGACGGCTACTATGGCTACACCTTC. Full variable domain (rest looked up from reference TRBV7-9 and TRBJ1-2): DTGVSQNPRHKITKRGQNVTFRCDPISEHNRLYWYRQTLGQGPEFLTYFQNEAQLEKSRLLSDRFSAERPKGSFSTLEIQRTEQGDSAMYLCASSFGRDGYYGYTFGSGTRLTVV.

The chain uses TRBV10-3 and TRBJ1-2; TRBD1 might be the D (5 bases). Trimming pared 0 bases from V and 7 bases from J, leaving 9 bases between. Looked up from germline, CDR1 is ENHRY and CDR2 is SYGVKD. The CDR3 extends over 13 amino acids. The CDR3 loop reads CAISESGGSGYTF. Written as DNA, the CDR3 is TGTGCCATCAGTGAGTCCGGGGGGTCTGGCTACACCTTC.

The chain is built from TRBV20-1 and TRBJ2-1; the D gene is possibly TRBD1 (6 bases). V was cut by 6 bases and J by 7 bases, with 13 bases left in between. The CDR3 extends over 12 amino acids. Looked up from germline, CDR1 is DFQATT and CDR2 is SNEGSKA (reference sequence). The CDR3 DNA follows: TGCAGTGCGGATGGACAGCGGAATGAGCAGTTCTTC. It yields the protein CSADGQRNEQFF.

V gene TRBV9 combines with J gene TRBJ2-3; TRBD2 might be the D (5 bases). Per the germline V gene, CDR1 is SGDLS and CDR2 is YYNGEE. Trimming removed 4 bases at V and 4 bases at J, with 22 bases between. The CDR3 contains 17 residues. Written as DNA, the CDR3 is TGTGCCAGCAGCAAAGAATTAAGGGCACCCGGGGCAGATACGCAGTATTTT. This translates into CASSKELRAPGADTQYF.

The chain has TRBV6-2 or TRBV6-3 and TRBJ2-1, with a weak D call TRBD1 (6 bases). With 2 bases removed from V and 9 bases from J, the gap between germline ends came to 14 bases. The CDR3 has 14 residues. Germline V gives CDR1 MNHEY, CDR2 SVGEGT. DNA for the CDR3: TGTGCCAGCAGTTACCGAATACAGGGCGGTGAGCAGTTCTTC. Its translation is CASSYRIQGGEQFF.

The chain couples TRBV6-6 to TRBJ1-1; TRBD1 might be the D (6 bases). Germline-derived CDR1 and CDR2 are MNHNY and SVGAGI (reference sequence). The CDR3 has 14 residues. Trimming removed 6 bases from V and 1 base from J, with 12 bases in between. In nucleotides, the CDR3 is TGTGCCAGCAGAGATGGACAGCCGAACACTGAAGCTTTCTTT. Protein product: CASRDGQPNTEAFF.

This clonotype was picked up a small number of times. The chain combines TRBV28 with TRBJ2-4, with D possibly matching TRBD1 (6 bases). The length of the CDR3 is 14 residues. V was clipped by 2 bases and J by 8 bases, with 13 bases between them. Germline CDR1 reads MDHEN; CDR2 reads SYDVKM. The CDR3: CASSLKGVDDIQYF. The DNA for the CDR3 is TGTGCCAGCAGTTTAAAGGGGGTGGATGACATTCAGTACTTC.

The chain links TRBV3-1 to TRBJ2-1; D ambiguous. The V gene lost 6 bases and the J gene lost 7 bases, with 13 bases spanning the gap. From germline, CDR1 is LGHDT and CDR2 YNNKEL (reference sequence). This CDR3 contains 13 residues. The CDR3 coding sequence is TGTGCCAGCAGTCCCTCCCTTAGGAATGAGCAGTTCTTC. Its protein product is CASSPSLRNEQFF.

This chain uses TRBV12-3 or TRBV12-4 with TRBJ1-6; D gene ambiguous. The CDR3 is made up of 15 amino acids. Deletions cut 4 bases from V and 9 bases from J, with 16 bases between. The CDR3 reads CASSYSKLTGSPLHF. CDR3 DNA: TGTGCCAGCAGTTATTCGAAACTGACCGGTTCACCCCTCCACTTT.

This chain joins TRBV27 and TRBJ1-1; D not resolved. V lost 1 base, J lost 0 bases, and 3 bases lay in between. This CDR3 is built from 13 residues. Germline V lookup: CDR1 MNHEY, CDR2 SMNVEV (reference sequence). The CDR3 here is CASSLWLNTEAFF. The CDR3, as DNA: TGTGCCAGCAGTTTATGGTTGAACACTGAAGCTTTCTTT.

This clonotype was observed a handful of times. The gene calls are TRBV29-1 and TRBJ2-3; 10 positions match TRBD2. The trim removed 5 bases at V and 3 bases at J, leaving 11 bases unmatched. CDR3 size: 16 residues. Germline V gene lookup returns CDR1 SQVTM and CDR2 ANQGSEA. As DNA, the CDR3 is TGCAGCGTTTCGGCTAGCGGGAGCCTTAGGACAGATACGCAGTATTTT. Residues: CSVSASGSLRTDTQYF.

The gene calls are TRBV28 and TRBJ2-5; tentatively, D is TRBD1 or TRBD2 (5 bases each). V lost 5 bases to trimming and J lost 9 bases, with 16 bases between them. The germline V gene has CDR1 MDHEN and CDR2 SYDVKM. The CDR3 length is 13 residues. The CDR3 nucleotides read TGTGCCAGCAGTCGGGACCAGATATTGGCCCAGTACTTC. Translation: CASSRDQILAQYF.

J is TRBJ1-2 and V is TRBV29-1; perhaps TRBD1 as D (5 bases). In germline, CDR1 is SQVTM, CDR2 ANQGSEA. The V gene lost 2 bases and the J gene lost 1 base, with 11 bases spanning the gap. CDR3 length: 14 amino acids. The CDR3 spells CSVEKRGDNYGYTF. The DNA for the CDR3 is TGCAGCGTTGAAAAGAGAGGGGATAACTATGGCTACACCTTC.

This clonotype was counted between two and nine times. CDR3 in DNA: TGTGCCAGCACCTTGGGACAGGCCAATGAGCAGTTCTTC. This codes for CASTLGQANEQFF. The V gene is TRBV12-3 or TRBV12-4, the J gene TRBJ2-1; 8 bases align to TRBD1. The CDR3 covers 13 residues. The ends lost 7 bases at V and 6 bases at J; junction bases unmatched: 5.

A few counts support this clonotype. The rearrangement joins TRBV7-2 to TRBJ2-1; 14 bases align to TRBD2. Per the germline V gene, CDR1 is SGHTA and CDR2 is FQGNSA. The CDR3 is 16 residues long. Losses at the gene ends were 4 bases for V and 7 bases for J; bases not matched to a gene: 6. CDR3 sequence: CASSSAGTSGRNEQFF. In nucleotides, the CDR3 is TGTGCCAGCAGCTCCGCCGGGACTAGCGGGAGAAATGAGCAGTTCTTC.

Comment on this clonotype: An end of the junction differs from the germline gene, which may be a read error. The chain is built from TRBV28 and TRBJ2-3, with 10 bases that match TRBD2. This CDR3 is 17 amino acids long. The germline V gene encodes CDR1 MDHEN and CDR2 SYDVKM. The CDR3 loop reads CASSPGLAGAWTDAQYF. As DNA, the CDR3 is TGTGCCAGCAGCCCTGGCCTAGCGGGAGCGTGGACAGATGCGCAGTATTTT.

V and J are TRBV29-1 and TRBJ2-1; tentatively, D is TRBD2 (6 bases). The V gene's germline CDR1 is SQVTM and CDR2 ANQGSEA. The V and J ends lost 4 bases and 5 bases respectively, with 9 bases between them. This CDR3 contains 12 residues. The CDR3 here is CSVGRGNNEQFF. DNA for the CDR3: TGCAGCGTTGGGAGGGGAAACAATGAGCAGTTCTTC.

This chain links TRBV5-1 with TRBJ1-2, with D tentatively TRBD1 (6 bases). Germline V gene data show CDR1 as SGHRS and CDR2 as YFSETQ. The V end lost 4 bases, the J end lost 6 bases, and 19 bases lay between the germline ends. The CDR3 is 15 amino acids. The CDR3 sequence is CASSTAQGPGDGYTF. CDR3 nucleotide sequence: TGCGCCAGCAGCACCGCACAGGGACCTGGGGATGGCTACACCTTC.

The chain recombines TRBV20-1 with TRBJ1-5, with D possibly matching TRBD1 (5 bases). Looked up from germline, CDR1 is DFQATT and CDR2 is SNEGSKA (reference sequence). V was pared by 3 bases and J by 3 bases, with 18 bases between. This CDR3 is 16 amino acids long. CDR3 nucleotide sequence: TGCAGTGCTAGCGAAATAGGACGGGGACTCAATCAGCCCCAGCATTTT. This gives the protein CSASEIGRGLNQPQHF.

The chain is built from TRBV20-1 and TRBJ1-5; maybe TRBD1 (5 bases). The germline V gene encodes CDR1 DFQATT and CDR2 SNEGSKA (reference sequence). V was pared by 6 bases and J by 2 bases, with 11 bases between. This CDR3 spans 13 amino acids. The CDR3 spells CSALDSRNQPQHF. The CDR3 region has the DNA TGCAGTGCCTTAGACAGCCGCAATCAGCCCCAGCATTTT.

Comment on this clonotype: This may be a read error: a much more frequent sequence differs by one nucleotide. The CDR3 DNA reads as TGTGCCAGCAGCGTAGAGGGGACAGCTCCTGGGGCCAACGTCCTGACTTTC. Protein product: CASSVEGTAPGANVLTF. The chain joins TRBV9 to TRBJ2-6; 7 positions match TRBD1. Germline loops: CDR1 SGDLS, CDR2 YYNGEE. Losses at the gene ends were 0 bases for V and 2 bases for J; bases not matched to a gene: 5. The CDR3 is made up of 17 amino acids. The full variable domain, with the rest looked up from reference TRBV9 and TRBJ2-6, is DSGVTQTPKHLITATGQRVTLRCSPRSGDLSVYWYQQSLDQGLQFLIQYYNGEERAKGNILERFSAQQFPDLHSELNLSSLELGDSALYFCASSVEGTAPGANVLTFGAGSRLTVL.

This clonotype was seen a handful of times. The chain carries TRBV20-1 and TRBJ2-3, with D unclear. This CDR3 is 15 amino acids long. Germline values: CDR1 DFQATT, CDR2 SNEGSKA (reference sequence). With 2 bases removed from V and 2 bases from J, the gap between germline ends came to 14 bases. CDR3 sequence reads: CSARQQAFDTDTQYF. CDR3 nucleotides: TGCAGTGCTAGACAGCAAGCGTTTGACACAGATACGCAGTATTTT.

CDR3 protein: CASRSTGEQYF. DNA for the CDR3: TGTGCCAGCAGATCCACGGGGGAGCAGTACTTC. The genes are TRBV27 and TRBJ2-7; possibly TRBD2 for D (5 bases). Germline loops: CDR1 MNHEY, CDR2 SMNVEV (reference sequence). This CDR3 spans 11 amino acids. The germline V and J ends were trimmed by 6 bases and 7 bases, with 10 bases remaining between them.

A note on this clonotype: Sequence at one end of the junction differs from germline and may be a read error. This chain uses TRBV6-5 with TRBJ2-1, with D tentatively TRBD1 or TRBD2 (6 bases each). This CDR3 region has 14 residues. Germline V gene sequence: CDR1 MNHEY, CDR2 SVGAGI. CDR3 amino acids: CASSDSYGGREQFF. Written as DNA, the CDR3 is TGTGCCAGCAGTGACTCGTACGGGGGCCGTGAGCAGTTCTTC.

The chain uses TRBV7-2 and TRBJ2-1; either TRBD1 or TRBD2 may supply D (5 bases each). The CDR3 spans 13 residues. Germline-derived CDR1 and CDR2 are SGHTA and FQGNSA. Trimming took 1 base from V and 13 from J, leaving 14 bases between them. This CDR3 reads CASSLGLKGTQFF. As DNA, the CDR3 is TGTGCCAGCAGCTTAGGCTTAAAAGGGACCCAGTTCTTC.

The V gene is TRBV20-1, the J gene TRBJ2-5; tentatively, D is TRBD1 or TRBD2 (5 bases each). V dropped 3 bases and J dropped 11 bases, with 28 bases sitting between them. CDR1 is DFQATT and CDR2 is SNEGSKA in the germline V gene (reference sequence). The CDR3 consists of 16 residues. In nucleotides, the CDR3 is TGCAGTGCTAGTCAGGTCGGGCAGGGTGACTACAATGAGCAGTACTTC. Translated, it gives CSASQVGQGDYNEQYF.

On this clonotype: A much more abundant neighbour one base away suggests this may be a read error. The chain links TRBV11-2 to TRBJ2-5; D is perhaps TRBD1 (6 bases). The CDR3 totals 14 residues. CDR1 SGHAT and CDR2 FQNNGV come from the germline V gene. CDR3 in amino acids: CVSSLGGSLETQYF. CDR3 coding DNA: TGTGTCAGCAGCTTAGGGGGTAGCTTGGAGACCCAGTACTTC.